The 13 T cell receptor beta chains below were found in one sample sequenced in a study of T-cell reconstitution after alpha-beta-depleted transplantation in children (dated by TCRdb to about 2016). This specimen's treatment or condition label, per the study, means: allogeneic hematopoietic cell transplantation with graft depleted of TCRalphabeta T cells and CD19 B cells. Library creation used PCR. TCRdb lists the instrument as Illumina HiSeq 2500. TCR libraries were prepared with molecular barcoding, using unique molecular identifiers to normalize TCRbeta repertoire quantification. Using fastp trimming at Q25 and MiXCR clonotype assembly, TCRdb reanalyzed the public sequencing data and kept in-frame beta chains. Every distinct CDR3 protein forms one entry, paired with its most common genes and DNA. The sample table shows about 200,000 distinct CDR3 sequences, and roughly 8.3% are seen once. Of the sample, about a third is held by the ten largest clones.

Sequencing used PBMCs, mostly from graft donor cells, obtained 360 days after TCRalphabeta/CD19-depleted stem cell transplant. Every receptor here comes from a male patient aged 2 to 10 who had a stem cell transplant for acute myeloid leukemia, so the T cells may come from the graft donor.

This clonotype was detected ten times or more. The V gene is TRBV12-3 or TRBV12-4, the J gene TRBJ2-7; 8 bases align to TRBD2. V was pared by 4 bases and J by 4 bases, with 6 bases of the junction left unmatched. The CDR3 loop spans 14 amino acids. CDR3 bases: TGTGCCAGCAGTTGGAGGACTAGCTGGTACGAGCAGTACTTC. This sequence encodes CASSWRTSWYEQYF.

This chain uses TRBV20-1 with TRBJ2-7; 7 nucleotides line up with TRBD1. In germline, CDR1 is DFQATT, CDR2 SNEGSKA (reference sequence). This CDR3 contains 14 residues. V lost 0 bases to trimming and J lost 3 bases; unmatched junction nucleotides: 5. The CDR3 loop is CSARDGGQYYEQYF. The CDR3 DNA sequence: TGCAGTGCTAGAGATGGGGGACAGTACTACGAGCAGTACTTC.

This clonotype was found many times. This chain links TRBV5-1 with TRBJ2-7; D gene ambiguous. The V gene's germline CDR1 is SGHRS and CDR2 YFSETQ. The CDR3 contains 13 residues. The ends were cut back, 0 bases at V and 1 base at J, with 5 bases in the middle. This chain's CDR3 is CASSLEASYEQYF. CDR3 nucleotides: TGCGCCAGCAGCTTGGAGGCTTCCTACGAGCAGTACTTC.

This clonotype was seen a single time. CDR3 sequence: CASSPGTGEGYEQYF. The CDR3 region has the DNA TGTGCCAGCTCACCTGGGACAGGGGAGGGCTACGAGCAGTACTTC. This chain links TRBV18 with TRBJ2-7; 10 nucleotides match TRBD1. The CDR3 loop spans 15 amino acids. Germline CDR1 is KGHSH and CDR2 is LQKENI. Germline trimming cut 3 bases from V and 3 bases from J; bases unmatched to any gene: 5.

The V and J genes are TRBV7-2 and TRBJ1-6; the D is unclear. The CDR3 spans 14 residues. CDR1 is SGHTA, CDR2 FQGNSA, per germline. The V end lost 1 base, the J end lost 2 bases, and 3 bases lay between the germline ends. The CDR3 DNA is TGTGCCAGCAGCTTAGGAACCTATAATTCACCCCTCCACTTT. It is translated as CASSLGTYNSPLHF.

This clonotype was counted ten times or more. Its ends do not fully match the called genes, so a read error is possible. The chain uses TRBV12-3 or TRBV12-4 and TRBJ2-7, with 8 bases matching TRBD2. This CDR3 contains 14 residues. Written as DNA, the CDR3 is TGTGCCAGCAGTATAGCGGGACCCGCTTTCGAGCAGTACTTC. Its protein is CASSIAGPAFEQYF.

This clonotype was observed a few times. The rearrangement uses TRBV5-6 and TRBJ2-1; the match to TRBD2 covers 9 bases. The CDR3 runs 17 residues. Germline V gives CDR1 SGHDT, CDR2 YYEEEE. V gave up 4 bases and J gave up 10 bases; unmatched junction bases: 18. The CDR3 bases are TGTGCCAGCAGCACGCCGGGTGGGCTAGCGGGATTATGGGAGCAGTTCTTC. This sequence encodes CASSTPGGLAGLWEQFF.

This chain links TRBV10-3 with TRBJ2-1, with D possibly matching TRBD2 (6 bases). Trimming removed 0 bases at V and 9 bases at J, with 9 bases between. There are 13 residues in the CDR3. The germline gives CDR1 ENHRY, CDR2 SYGVKD. CDR3 protein: CAISESMGGEQFF. The CDR3 DNA sequence: TGTGCCATCAGTGAGTCGATGGGGGGTGAGCAGTTCTTC.

This clonotype was seen at least ten times. The chain employs TRBV20-1 and TRBJ2-1; tentatively, D is TRBD1 or TRBD2 (6 bases each). Looked up from germline, CDR1 is DFQATT and CDR2 is SNEGSKA (reference sequence). V dropped 0 bases and J dropped 9 bases, with 12 bases sitting between them. This CDR3 contains 13 residues. CDR3 in DNA: TGCAGTGCTAGAGATCCGAGGGGGGTTGAGCAGTTCTTC. Its translation: CSARDPRGVEQFF.

This clonotype was detected ten times or more. J is TRBJ2-3 and V is TRBV10-3; 10 bases map to TRBD2. J was trimmed by 0 bases and V by 6 bases; bases with no gene match: 3. The CDR3 runs 15 residues. CDR1 is ENHRY, CDR2 SYGVKD, per germline. The DNA of the CDR3 is TGTGCCATCAGCCATAGCGGGGGGAGCACAGATACGCAGTATTTT. Its protein is CAISHSGGSTDTQYF.

This chain connects TRBV15 to TRBJ1-5; the D gene is possibly TRBD1 (5 bases). This CDR3 region has 20 residues. Deletions cut 0 bases from V and 3 bases from J, with 24 bases between. Germline assignment: CDR1 LNHNV and CDR2 YYDKDF (reference sequence). CDR3 bases: TGTGCCACCAGCAGAGATCTTGGGGGACCTTTAGGACCGATCAATCAGCCCCAGCATTTT. It specifies CATSRDLGGPLGPINQPQHF.

Ten or more counts support this clonotype. CDR3 DNA: TGCAGCGTTGAAGACGGGCCTAGCGGCTACGAGCAGTACTTC. Amino acid sequence: CSVEDGPSGYEQYF. The V call is TRBV29-1, the J call TRBJ2-7, with 7 bases lining up with TRBD2. The V gene's germline CDR1 is SQVTM and CDR2 ANQGSEA. With V trimmed by 0 bases and J by 3 bases, 5 bases remained unmatched. This CDR3 is 14 amino acids long.

The genes are TRBV18 and TRBJ1-6; unclear D gene. V lost 2 bases, J lost 4 bases, and 12 bases lay in between. The germline V gene encodes CDR1 KGHSH and CDR2 LQKENI. The CDR3 contains 16 residues. The DNA for the CDR3 is TGTGCCAGCTCACCAGCGTCGACACTTTATAATTCACCCCTCCACTTT. It specifies CASSPASTLYNSPLHF.